This T cell receptor beta chain was captured in a study of T cell responses to AZD1222 COVID-19 vaccine. This CDR3 comprises 13 residues. Germline V gene lookup returns CDR1 ENHRY and CDR2 SYGVKD. The V end was cut by 9 bases, the J end by 4 bases, with 15 bases between. Points from the study as a whole: Most donors were white British, females outnumbered males, and clonal diversity was possibly underestimated. Recipients of two AZD1222 doses showed rising Spike-specific TCR breadth and depth. Of the AZD1222 recipients, only 5 or 6 were seropositive at baseline.

In the case of this clone: Its target is not known.

TCRdb keeps only in-frame clones here, not all; method: immunoSEQ multiplex PCR. The sample lists about 110,000 clones, about 92% occurring once. The TCR comes from an adult who received the AZD1222 COVID-19 vaccine. J is TRBJ2-5 and V is TRBV10-3; D may be TRBD1 (6 bases). Specimen: peripheral blood, collected 28 days after the second AZD1222 dose. The CDR3 region has the DNA TGTGCCATTCGTGGGGTAGGGGGAGAGACCCAGTACTTC. This sequence encodes CAIRGVGGETQYF.